These 29 T cell receptor beta chains were sequenced from one sample in a study of blood T cell repertoires in COVID-19. Only in-frame clones appear in the TCRdb table, and some are missing; sequencing was by immunoSEQ multiplex PCR. Of approximately 500,000 clones in the sample, roughly nine tenths are singletons; the top ten hold roughly 8.3%. The sample comprised peripheral blood. Source of these receptors: a woman aged 45-59 years with COVID-19, enrolled during active disease.

The chain has TRBV3-1 (or the pseudogene TRBV3-2) and TRBJ1-1; D call uncertain. The CDR3 spans 13 residues. Germline V gene lookup returns CDR1 LGHDT and CDR2 YNNKEL (reference sequence). Trimming removed 2 bases from V and 7 bases from J, with 11 bases in between. CDR3 DNA sequence: TGTGCCAGCAGCCAAACGAGGGTAAGTGAAGCTTTCTTT. The encoded protein is CASSQTRVSEAFF.

The chain couples TRBV9 to TRBJ2-5; D not certain. This CDR3 contains 14 residues. Trimming cost V 4 bases and J 5 bases, with 15 bases left between them. CDR1 is SGDLS and CDR2 is YYNGEE in the germline V gene. The CDR3 DNA is TGTGCCAGCAGCTTGATGACTGGAGCGGAGACCCAGTACTTC. Amino acid sequence: CASSLMTGAETQYF.

The chain has TRBV2 and TRBJ1-2; a weak D match, TRBD1 (6 bases). Germline CDR1 and CDR2: SNHLY and FYNNEI. The CDR3 consists of 14 residues. The germline V and J ends were trimmed by 7 bases and 2 bases, with 14 bases remaining between them. The DNA of the CDR3 is TGTGCCAGCACCAGGACAGCGATCAACTATGGCTACACCTTC. Translation gives CASTRTAINYGYTF.

Note on this clone: Other nucleotide sequences from this sample produce the same CDR3. The rearrangement uses TRBV7-8 and TRBJ2-3; 13 nucleotides align to TRBD2. Losses at the gene ends were 5 bases for V and 0 bases for J; bases not matched to a gene: 8. The CDR3 extends over 18 amino acids. Per the germline V gene, CDR1 is SGHVS and CDR2 is FQNEAQ. The CDR3 reads CASSPGLAGVSSTDTQYF. CDR3 bases: TGTGCCAGCAGCCCCGGACTAGCGGGAGTTTCTAGCACAGATACGCAGTATTTT.

This chain joins TRBV11-2 and TRBJ1-2, with TRBD1 matching over 10 bases. With 4 bases clipped from V and 2 bases from J, the junction kept 10 bases outside the gene matches. CDR3 length equals 17 residues. Germline lookup yields CDR1 SGHAT and CDR2 FQNNGV. The CDR3 loop is CASSSLGQGRLNYGYTF. CDR3 nucleotide sequence: TGTGCCAGCAGCTCTCTGGGACAGGGGCGATTGAACTATGGCTACACCTTC.

This sequence joins TRBV6-6 and TRBJ1-1; no clear D gene. The germline V gene encodes CDR1 MNHNY and CDR2 SVGAGI (reference sequence). V lost 1 base and J 1 base, leaving 10 bases between the germline ends. This CDR3 comprises 15 residues. The CDR3 DNA follows: TGTGCCAGCAGTTACTTGGACGGAGGGAACACTGAAGCTTTCTTT. Encoded protein: CASSYLDGGNTEAFF.

The CDR3 loop is CASSYYTGANVLTF. In DNA, the CDR3 is TGTGCCAGCAGCTATTATACTGGGGCCAACGTCCTGACTTTC. The genes are TRBV3-1 (or the pseudogene TRBV3-2) and TRBJ2-6; no reliable D call. Germline V gene sequence: CDR1 LGHDT, CDR2 YNNKEL (reference sequence). The V end lost 5 bases, the J end lost 2 bases, and 7 bases lay between the germline ends. CDR3 length: 14 amino acids.

This clone was observed a handful of times. The chain uses TRBV28 and TRBJ1-2; 7 positions match TRBD1. There are 17 residues in the CDR3. V lost 6 bases, J lost 3 bases, and 16 bases stayed unmatched. CDR1 and CDR2 (germline): MDHEN, SYDVKM. For the CDR3, the DNA is TGTGCCAGCAGCCTTGAACAGGGGCGGTCTATGGACTATGGCTACACCTTC. Amino acid sequence: CASSLEQGRSMDYGYTF.

The V and J genes are TRBV28 and TRBJ1-4; 10 positions match TRBD1. Looked up from germline, CDR1 is MDHEN and CDR2 is SYDVKM. The CDR3 length is 16 residues. V lost 7 bases, J lost 6 bases, and 11 bases stayed unmatched. This CDR3 reads CASNGDRGFPHEKLFF. CDR3 in DNA: TGTGCCAGCAACGGGGACAGGGGTTTCCCACATGAAAAACTGTTTTTT.

The chain carries TRBV2 and TRBJ1-2; TRBD1 aligns across 12 bases. This CDR3 is 14 amino acids long. The germline V gene encodes CDR1 SNHLY and CDR2 FYNNEI. The V segment lost 5 bases and the J segment 8 bases; nucleotides outside the gene matches: 6. CDR3 nucleotides: TGTGCCAGCAGTCCGGGACAGGGGGCGCAAGGCTACACCTTC. Translated, it gives CASSPGQGAQGYTF.

The chain joins TRBV5-8 to TRBJ2-2, with 7 bases aligning to TRBD1. The CDR3 covers 15 residues. The V gene's germline CDR1 is SGHTS and CDR2 YDEGEE. After removal of 3 bases from V and 6 bases from J, the junction contained 8 bases not matched to a gene. CDR3 sequence (DNA): TGTGCCAGCAGCTGGTTACACAGGGGTCCCGGGGAGCTGTTTTTT. Its protein product is CASSWLHRGPGELFF.

The gene calls are TRBV18 and TRBJ1-1; D ambiguous. The CDR3 is 12 residues long. The germline V gene encodes CDR1 KGHSH and CDR2 LQKENI. V lost 5 bases, J lost 7 bases, and 11 bases lay in between. CDR3: CASSYPVGEAFF. The CDR3 DNA follows: TGTGCCAGCTCATATCCCGTCGGTGAAGCTTTCTTT.

This clone was counted a single time. The V call is TRBV3-1 (or the pseudogene TRBV3-2), the J call TRBJ2-5, with 7 bases lining up with TRBD2. There are 15 residues in the CDR3. CDR1 and CDR2 from the germline V gene are LGHDT and YNNKEL (reference sequence). V was clipped by 4 bases and J by 1 base; unmatched bases: 6. The CDR3 nucleotides are TGTGCCAGCAGCCCTTTGCGGGGGAGCCAAGAGACCCAGTACTTC. Protein product: CASSPLRGSQETQYF.

The chain couples TRBV3-1 (or the pseudogene TRBV3-2) to TRBJ1-2; no reliable D call. Germline CDR1 reads LGHDT; CDR2 reads YNNKEL (reference sequence). With 0 bases removed from V and 6 bases from J, the gap between germline ends came to 20 bases. The length of the CDR3 is 17 residues. This chain's CDR3 is CASSQEMKNPALNGYTF. The CDR3 DNA is TGTGCCAGCAGCCAAGAGATGAAAAACCCCGCCCTAAATGGCTACACCTTC.

This clone was observed a single time. The rearrangement joins TRBV19 to TRBJ1-5, with D unresolved. V was pared by 4 bases and J by 5 bases, with 9 bases between. This CDR3 region has 13 residues. CDR1 LNHDA and CDR2 SQIVND come from the germline V gene (reference sequence). Here the CDR3 reads CASSTRGYQPQHF. Here the CDR3 DNA reads TGTGCCAGTAGTACCCGAGGCTATCAGCCCCAGCATTTT.

This clone is a singleton in its sample. The chain carries TRBV7-9 and TRBJ1-5; possibly TRBD1 for D (6 bases). Trimming took off 5 bases at V and 1 base at J, with 12 bases between the two ends. Germline V CDR1 and CDR2: SEHNR, FQNEAQ (reference sequence). The CDR3 is 15 residues long. The CDR3 here is CASSPDSSSNQPQHF. The CDR3 DNA follows: TGTGCCAGCAGCCCGGACAGCTCGAGCAATCAGCCCCAGCATTTT.

V gene TRBV5-1 combines with J gene TRBJ2-7, with D perhaps matching TRBD2 (5 bases). The length of the CDR3 is 13 residues. Germline CDR1 is SGHRS and CDR2 is YFSETQ. V was trimmed by 3 bases and J by 6 bases, leaving 13 bases between them. CDR3 region: CASSSGILGEQYF. The CDR3 DNA sequence: TGCGCCAGCAGCTCCGGGATTTTGGGCGAGCAGTACTTC.

This chain connects TRBV5-5 to TRBJ2-5, with 8 bases aligning to TRBD2. The V gene's germline CDR1 is SGHKS and CDR2 YYEKEE (reference sequence). The CDR3 runs to 14 residues. V lost 3 bases and J lost 3; bases outside the gene matches: 4. The CDR3 nucleotides read TGTGCCAGCAGCTCAGTAGCGGGGAAAGAGACCCAGTACTTC. Translated: CASSSVAGKETQYF.

V and J are TRBV18 and TRBJ2-1; 9 bases align to TRBD1. The trim removed 0 bases at V and 6 bases at J, leaving 6 bases unmatched. The CDR3 spans 16 residues. Germline V CDR1 and CDR2: KGHSH, LQKENI. The CDR3 DNA sequence: TGTGCCAGCTCACCACCGGGACAGGGAGGTGGCAATGAGCAGTTCTTC. Its translation is CASSPPGQGGGNEQFF.

The table lists this clone with a count of one. The rearrangement links TRBV6-1 to TRBJ2-3; 8 bases are a match to TRBD2. With 2 bases clipped from V and 4 bases from J, the junction kept 8 bases outside the gene matches. CDR1 is MNHNS and CDR2 is SASEGT in the germline V gene. CDR3 size: 16 residues. The CDR3 loop reads CASSEQGSGAADTQYF. DNA for the CDR3: TGTGCCAGCAGTGAACAAGGTAGCGGGGCGGCAGATACGCAGTATTTT.

The rearrangement links TRBV2 to TRBJ2-6, with D tentatively TRBD1 (5 bases). The CDR3 is 19 residues long. From germline, CDR1 is SNHLY and CDR2 FYNNEI. Between the trimmed V and J ends, which lost 6 bases and 0 bases, there was a span of 21 bases. The CDR3 sequence is CASRQHGGHASSGANVLTF. CDR3 sequence (DNA): TGTGCCAGCAGACAACATGGCGGACACGCGAGCTCTGGGGCCAACGTCCTGACTTTC.

The rearrangement joins TRBV3-1 (or the pseudogene TRBV3-2) to TRBJ2-2; D gene ambiguous. The CDR3 length is 12 residues. V was shortened by 3 bases and J by 8 bases, with 7 bases between the two germline ends. Germline assignment: CDR1 LGHDT and CDR2 YNNKEL (reference sequence). The CDR3 bases are TGTGCCAGCAGCCAGAGCGAAGGGGAGCTGTTTTTT. Residues: CASSQSEGELFF.

This chain uses TRBV5-6 with TRBJ2-6; D is undetermined. CDR3 length equals 17 residues. Germline-derived CDR1 and CDR2 are SGHDT and YYEEEE. Trimming stripped 3 bases from V and 2 bases from J, with 15 bases between. The CDR3, as DNA: TGTGCCAGCAGCTCCCTCTTTGAGGAGACTGGGGCCAACGTCCTGACTTTC. Translating it yields CASSSLFEETGANVLTF.

This chain uses TRBV7-6 with TRBJ2-2; possibly TRBD2 for D (5 bases). This CDR3 has 13 residues. V gave up 5 bases and J gave up 4 bases, with 8 bases separating them. In germline, CDR1 is SGHVS, CDR2 FNYEAQ. The CDR3 DNA reads as TGTGCCAGCAGCCCCGGACTCACCGGGGAGCTGTTTTTT. Protein: CASSPGLTGELFF.

This clone was observed a single time. The rearrangement uses TRBV19 and TRBJ2-1; no clear D. This CDR3 region has 13 residues. The V end was cut by 2 bases, the J end by 2 bases, with 4 bases between. Germline CDR1 and CDR2: LNHDA and SQIVND (reference sequence). CDR3 amino acids: CASSITAYNEQFF. CDR3 nucleotides: TGTGCCAGTAGTATAACAGCCTACAATGAGCAGTTCTTC.

The chain combines TRBV27 with TRBJ2-3; 9 positions match TRBD2. Germline V gives CDR1 MNHEY, CDR2 SMNVEV (reference sequence). This CDR3 contains 15 residues. V lost 2 bases and J lost 2; bases outside the gene matches: 2. DNA of the CDR3: TGTGCCAGCAGTTTAGGCGGGGGGGCCACAGATACGCAGTATTTT. Translating gives CASSLGGGATDTQYF.

The rearrangement uses TRBV15 and TRBJ1-1; D is unclear. The V and J ends lost 3 bases and 0 bases respectively, with 14 bases between them. In germline, CDR1 is LNHNV, CDR2 YYDKDF (reference sequence). CDR3 size: 16 residues. The CDR3 reads CATSSTSEQLNTEAFF. The CDR3 DNA reads as TGTGCCACCAGCAGCACCTCGGAGCAGTTGAACACTGAAGCTTTCTTT.

The chain recombines TRBV15 with TRBJ2-3; weak D call: TRBD1 (6 bases). Germline V gene data show CDR1 as LNHNV and CDR2 as YYDKDF (reference sequence). The CDR3 loop spans 15 amino acids. V lost 2 bases, J lost 3 bases, and 12 bases lay in between. The CDR3: CATSRSVQGTDTQYF. The CDR3 coding sequence is TGTGCCACCAGCAGATCGGTGCAGGGGACAGATACGCAGTATTTT.

A few counts support this clone. V gene TRBV3-1 (or the pseudogene TRBV3-2) combines with J gene TRBJ2-3; TRBD2 is a possible D gene (6 bases). Germline CDR1 LGHDT, CDR2 YNNKEL (reference sequence). CDR3 length: 14 amino acids. Trimming removed 5 bases from V and 7 bases from J, with 16 bases in between. The DNA for the CDR3 is TGTGCCAGCAGCGCGGGGCTCGTCCCACATACGCAGTATTTT. Encoded protein: CASSAGLVPHTQYF.